The 24 T cell receptor beta chains below all came from one sample that was sequenced in a study of chemoradiotherapy in HPV16-positive cancers. Measured with immunoSEQ multiplex PCR; TCRdb has only the in-frame clones, and not every one. The sample has about 3,400 clones; 75% to 95% are singletons. The sample here was blood, taken from a patient who underwent chemoradiotherapy. These receptor sequences come from a human donor with HPV-associated anogenital cancer.

The CDR3 DNA sequence: TGTGCCAGCTCACCAACAGGGGTTGAGCCGCCCCAGCATTTT. Translation gives CASSPTGVEPPQHF. This chain connects TRBV18 to TRBJ1-5, with 7 bases lining up with TRBD1. V was pared by 2 bases and J by 9 bases, with 7 bases of the junction left unmatched. CDR1 is KGHSH, CDR2 LQKENI, per germline. This CDR3 is 14 amino acids long.

The chain has TRBV29-1 and TRBJ2-5, with 7 bases lining up with TRBD2. Trimming took 4 bases from V and 2 from J; bases not matched to a gene: 4. Germline V gene lookup returns CDR1 SQVTM and CDR2 ANQGSEA. The CDR3 covers 13 residues. CDR3 in amino acids: CSVGTSSQETQYF. The CDR3, as DNA: TGCAGCGTTGGGACTAGTTCACAAGAGACCCAGTACTTC.

V is TRBV29-1 and J is TRBJ2-1; D is undetermined. Germline V gene lookup returns CDR1 SQVTM and CDR2 ANQGSEA. This CDR3 region has 11 residues. V dropped 8 bases and J dropped 1 base, with 6 bases sitting between them. In nucleotides, the CDR3 is TGCAGCCCCGGATCCTACAATGAGCAGTTCTTC. Translation: CSPGSYNEQFF.

V and J are TRBV10-3 and TRBJ1-2, with a weak D call TRBD1 (5 bases). The CDR3 spans 13 residues. Trimming pared 3 bases from V and 7 bases from J, leaving 12 bases between. CDR1 and CDR2 from the germline V gene are ENHRY and SYGVKD. The CDR3 nucleotides are TGTGCCATCAGTGACGGGGCAGTCGGTGGCTACACCTTC. It yields the protein CAISDGAVGGYTF.

This clone was observed once. The V gene is TRBV28, the J gene TRBJ1-2; no firm D call. V lost 3 bases to trimming and J lost 0 bases, with 8 bases between them. Germline V gene data show CDR1 as MDHEN and CDR2 as SYDVKM. The CDR3 covers 14 residues. CDR3 nucleotide sequence: TGTGCCAGCAGTTTTGGCCAGACTAACTATGGCTACACCTTC. Amino acid sequence: CASSFGQTNYGYTF.

This sequence joins TRBV27 and TRBJ2-3; D unresolved. Germline V lookup: CDR1 MNHEY, CDR2 SMNVEV (reference sequence). The CDR3 contains 12 residues. The germline V and J ends were trimmed by 6 bases and 7 bases, with 11 bases remaining between them. The CDR3 spells CASRSAGNTQYF. Written as DNA, the CDR3 is TGTGCCAGCAGATCTGCTGGGAATACGCAGTATTTT.

The DNA for the CDR3 is TGTGCCAGCAAGGCACTGAGCAATCAGCCCCAGCATTTT. Amino acid sequence: CASKALSNQPQHF. This rearrangement joins TRBV16 to TRBJ1-5; D gene uncertain. There are 13 residues in the CDR3. The germline V and J ends were trimmed by 7 bases and 1 base, with 8 bases remaining between them. Germline V lookup: CDR1 KGHSY, CDR2 FQNENV.

The chain recombines TRBV6-1 with TRBJ2-4; no clear D gene. V lost 5 bases, J lost 8 bases, and 10 bases lay in between. CDR1 is MNHNS and CDR2 is SASEGT in the germline V gene. The CDR3 runs to 12 residues. CDR3 residues: CASSPRKDIQYF. In nucleotides, the CDR3 is TGTGCCAGCAGTCCCCGGAAAGACATTCAGTACTTC.

The chain uses TRBV9 and TRBJ2-7, with 8 positions matching TRBD1. The trim removed 3 bases at V and 2 bases at J, leaving 4 bases unmatched. Germline CDR1 SGDLS, CDR2 YYNGEE. The CDR3 consists of 14 residues. CDR3: CASSAGQGPYEQYF. The CDR3 DNA is TGTGCCAGCAGCGCAGGACAGGGTCCCTACGAGCAGTACTTC.

The chain links TRBV18 to TRBJ1-4; no clear D gene. V lost 2 bases, J lost 3 bases, and 7 bases lay in between. CDR3 length: 14 residues. Germline values: CDR1 KGHSH, CDR2 LQKENI. CDR3 amino acids: CASSPTGPNEKLFF. CDR3 bases: TGTGCCAGCTCACCAACTGGACCTAATGAAAAACTGTTTTTT.

This rearrangement joins TRBV7-9 to TRBJ1-1, with D maybe TRBD1 (6 bases). The CDR3 totals 16 residues. The germline gives CDR1 SEHNR, CDR2 FQNEAQ (reference sequence). Trimming shortened V by 7 bases and J by 2 bases, and 20 bases separated the two germline ends. CDR3 nucleotide sequence: TGTGCCAGCACCACCTTCCCAGACAGGAAAAACACTGAAGCTTTCTTT. Translation gives CASTTFPDRKNTEAFF.

This sequence joins TRBV27 and TRBJ2-3; 8 bases match TRBD2. This CDR3 contains 16 residues. The germline V gene has CDR1 MNHEY and CDR2 SMNVEV (reference sequence). The trim removed 4 bases at V and 4 bases at J, leaving 10 bases unmatched. CDR3 in DNA: TGTGCCAGCAGTTCCGCGGGGGGCGGGAGCTCAGATACGCAGTATTTT. This translates into CASSSAGGGSSDTQYF.

The chain recombines TRBV10-3 with TRBJ2-2; D not resolved. Trimming left V 3 bases short and J 5 bases short, with 7 bases between. The V gene's germline CDR1 is ENHRY and CDR2 SYGVKD. The CDR3 spans 13 residues. CDR3 in DNA: TGTGCCATCAGTGATGGCCGTACCGGGGAGCTGTTTTTT. It specifies CAISDGRTGELFF.

The gene calls are TRBV15 and TRBJ2-1; tentative D call: TRBD1 (5 bases). The V gene lost 4 bases and the J gene lost 9 bases, with 19 bases spanning the gap. Per the germline V gene, CDR1 is LNHNV and CDR2 is YYDKDF (reference sequence). This CDR3 has 15 residues. The CDR3 coding sequence is TGTGCCACCAGCAAAAGTTCGCAGGGCGTCGGTGAGCAGTTCTTC. This gives the protein CATSKSSQGVGEQFF.

This clone was observed a handful of times. The chain uses TRBV5-5 and TRBJ1-5; D remains ambiguous. V lost 4 bases to trimming and J lost 1 base, with 9 bases between them. Germline lookup yields CDR1 SGHKS and CDR2 YYEKEE (reference sequence). This CDR3 is 14 amino acids long. In DNA, the CDR3 is TGTGCCAGCAGCGGGATAGGGAGCAATCAGCCCCAGCATTTT. This codes for CASSGIGSNQPQHF.

The chain carries TRBV5-1 and TRBJ2-5; 7 bases match TRBD1. The germline CDR1 and CDR2 sequences are SGHRS and YFSETQ. The CDR3 runs to 14 residues. Trimming removed 4 bases from V and 3 bases from J; junction bases left unmatched: 6. This chain's CDR3 is CASSVQGVKETQYF. CDR3 DNA sequence: TGCGCCAGCAGCGTCCAGGGGGTCAAAGAGACCCAGTACTTC. Variable domain in full (rest from reference TRBV5-1 and TRBJ2-5): KAGVTQTPRYLIKTRGQQVTLSCSPISGHRSVSWYQQTPGQGLQFLFEYFSETQRNKGNFPGRFSGRQFSNSRSEMNVSTLELGDSALYLCASSVQGVKETQYFGPGTRLLVL.

The V call is TRBV29-1, the J call TRBJ1-1; D is unresolved. This CDR3 contains 12 residues. Germline V gene sequence: CDR1 SQVTM, CDR2 ANQGSEA. V shed 4 bases and J shed 4 bases, with 10 bases lying between them. Written as DNA, the CDR3 is TGCAGCGTTGTACGGACGACCACTGAAGCTTTCTTT. Protein sequence: CSVVRTTTEAFF.

The V call is TRBV29-1, the J call TRBJ2-3; 15 bases line up with TRBD2. V shed 7 bases and J 5 bases; nucleotides not matched to a gene: 13. There are 17 residues in the CDR3. CDR1 SQVTM and CDR2 ANQGSEA come from the germline V gene. The CDR3 sequence: CSDISGLAGGFGDTQYF. CDR3 DNA sequence: TGCAGCGACATATCGGGACTAGCGGGGGGATTTGGAGATACGCAGTATTTT.

V gene TRBV5-4 combines with J gene TRBJ1-2; 7 nucleotides match TRBD1. Germline CDR1 is SGHNT and CDR2 is YYREEE (reference sequence). V gave up 3 bases and J gave up 4 bases; unmatched junction bases: 6. This CDR3 is 14 amino acids long. CDR3 region: CASSYGTAGYGYTF. CDR3 sequence (DNA): TGTGCCAGCAGCTACGGGACAGCGGGCTATGGCTACACCTTC. Combining the CDR3 with reference TRBV5-4 and TRBJ1-2 gives the whole variable domain ETGVTQSPTHLIKTRGQQVTLRCSSQSGHNTVSWYQQALGQGPQFIFQYYREEENGRGNFPPRFSGLQFPNYSSELNVNALELDDSALYLCASSYGTAGYGYTFGSGTRLTVV.

The V and J genes are TRBV25-1 and TRBJ2-3; a weak D match, TRBD1 (5 bases). The CDR3 length is 15 residues. Per the germline V gene, CDR1 is MGHDK and CDR2 is SYGVNS. The V end lost 4 bases, the J end lost 0 bases, and 11 bases lay between the germline ends. The CDR3 coding sequence is TGTGCCAGCAGTGGAACAGGACATAGCACAGATACGCAGTATTTT. Translating it yields CASSGTGHSTDTQYF. The full variable domain, in which reference TRBV25-1 and TRBJ2-3 provide the parts outside the CDR3, is EADIYQTPRYLVIGTGKKITLECSQTMGHDKMYWYQQDPGMELHLIHYSYGVNSTEKGDLSSESTVSRIRTEHFPLTLESARPSHTSQYLCASSGTGHSTDTQYFGPGTRLTVL.

The chain couples TRBV9 to TRBJ1-3, with TRBD1 as a possible D gene (6 bases). Germline assignment: CDR1 SGDLS and CDR2 YYNGEE. This CDR3 has 17 residues. The ends were cut back, 4 bases at V and 2 bases at J, with 19 bases in the middle. The CDR3 DNA reads TGTGCCAGCAGCTTCCCGACAGGAGGGAGCCCTGGAAACACCATATATTTT. This encodes CASSFPTGGSPGNTIYF.

V gene TRBV5-6 combines with J gene TRBJ2-1; D might be TRBD2 (5 bases). The V gene lost 6 bases and the J gene lost 2 bases, with 12 bases spanning the gap. The CDR3 runs 14 residues. CDR1 and CDR2 (germline): SGHDT, YYEEEE. As DNA, the CDR3 is TGTGCCAGCACCGGAGGACTCGCCTACAATGAGCAGTTCTTC. Amino acids: CASTGGLAYNEQFF.

The J gene is TRBJ1-1, the V gene TRBV7-6; D remains ambiguous. With 2 bases removed from V and 5 bases from J, the gap between germline ends came to 9 bases. Germline V gene sequence: CDR1 SGHVS, CDR2 FNYEAQ. The CDR3 is made up of 13 amino acids. The CDR3 DNA follows: TGTGCCAGCAGCTTAAGAGGGTTTACTGAAGCTTTCTTT. Its translation is CASSLRGFTEAFF. Supplemented by reference TRBV7-6 and TRBJ1-1, the full variable domain reads GAGVSQSPRYKVTKRGQDVALRCDPISGHVSLYWYRQALGQGPEFLTYFNYEAQQDKSGLPNDRFSAERPEGSISTLTIQRTEQRDSAMYRCASSLRGFTEAFFGQGTRLTVV.

The chain has TRBV28 and TRBJ2-7; 8 positions agree with TRBD2. There are 16 residues in the CDR3. Trimming took 10 bases from V and 4 from J; bases not matched to a gene: 18. Germline CDR1 is MDHEN and CDR2 is SYDVKM. The CDR3 is CATHREGTGTRYEQYF. Here the CDR3 DNA reads TGTGCCACCCACAGGGAGGGAACTGGGACTAGGTACGAGCAGTACTTC.